Listed below are T cell receptor beta chains from one sample, sequenced in a study of identical twins' blood T cells. From the 5' RACE reads, TCRdb called clonotypes with MiXCR, one entry per CDR3 protein. This repertoire shows fewer than 450,000 distinct CDR3 sequences, roughly 31% found once; its top ten account for more than 5.5%. The sequencing input was PBMCs. The origin of the receptors is a woman aged 18-49 years in good health. Each CDR3 is given with its conserved first and last residue. The D gene is left open where the match is weak. The size of a clone is reported for some rows only, either as once, few or many, or as a class for expanded clones.

cdr3_length j_call clone_size d_call v_call cdr3_nt cdr3_aa
15 TRBJ2-1 medium-sized - TRBV20-1 TGCAGTGCTAGAGATCCGGGACTCGACTACAATGAGCAGTTCTTC CSARDPGLDYNEQFF
14 TRBJ2-1 few TRBD1 TRBV29-1 TGCAGCGTTGAGAGAGACAGGGGATACAATGAGCAGTTCTTC CSVERDRGYNEQFF
11 TRBJ1-1 few - TRBV29-1 TGCAGCGCCGAAGCGCTATCTGAAGCTTTCTTT CSAEALSEAFF
14 TRBJ1-5 few - TRBV3-1 TGTGCCAGCAGCCAATCAGGATCCCAACAGCCCCAGCATTTT CASSQSGSQQPQHF
13 TRBJ1-1 - - TRBV19 TGTGCCAGTAGTATAGGGCGCAGCCTTGAAGCTTTCTTT CASSIGRSLEAFF
13 TRBJ1-2 few - TRBV19 TGTGCCAGTAGTCCGCGTTGGGGGGATGGCTACACCTTC CASSPRWGDGYTF
14 TRBJ1-1 - - TRBV21-1 TGTGCCAGCAGGGGGACAGGGGGTGGCACTGAAGCTTTCTTT CASRGTGGGTEAFF
15 TRBJ1-2 many TRBD1 TRBV6-2/TRBV6-3 TGTGCCAGCAGTTACCGACGGACAGGGACATATGGCTACACCTTC CASSYRRTGTYGYTF
10 TRBJ2-5 - - TRBV6-5 TGTGCCAGCGGAGAAGTGACCCAGTACTTC CASGEVTQYF
17 TRBJ1-3 few - TRBV5-1 TGCGCCAGCAGCTATATCGCAGGGGCGTCCTCTGGAAACACCATATATTTT CASSYIAGASSGNTIYF
12 TRBJ2-7 many TRBD1 TRBV10-3 TGTGCCATCAGTCGCGACAGGGACGAGCAGTACTTC CAISRDRDEQYF
15 TRBJ1-1 few - TRBV4-1 TGCGCCAGCAGAATGATAGGGCACGCCGGCACTGAAGCTTTCTTT CASRMIGHAGTEAFF
14 TRBJ2-7 - TRBD1 TRBV29-1 TGCAGCGACCTTCCGACAGGGTCCAACTACGAGCAGTACTTC CSDLPTGSNYEQYF
14 TRBJ1-1 many TRBD1 TRBV20-1 TGCAGTGCTAGAAGACAGGGATCGAACACTGAAGCTTTCTTT CSARRQGSNTEAFF
16 TRBJ2-5 - TRBD1 TRBV6-5 TGTGCCAGCAGTTACGCCGGACAGGGGAAACGTGAGACCCAGTACTTC CASSYAGQGKRETQYF
14 TRBJ2-1 few - TRBV9 TGTGCCAGCACTAAGGATCCCTTACCCAATGAGCAGTTCTTC CASTKDPLPNEQFF
15 TRBJ1-1 many - TRBV7-2 TGTGCCAGCAGCTTAGCTCCGACCAAGAACACTGAAGCTTTCTTT CASSLAPTKNTEAFF
17 TRBJ1-2 - TRBD1 TRBV27 TGTGCCAGCAGACCCTTACAGGGGGGAGATAGTACTGATGGCTACACCTTC CASRPLQGGDSTDGYTF
13 TRBJ1-2 - - TRBV7-9 TGTGCCAGCAGCGCTACAGGGACCTATGGCTACACCTTC CASSATGTYGYTF
14 TRBJ1-2 - TRBD1 TRBV27 TGTGCCAGCAGTTTGATGGGACAGAACTATGGCTACACCTTC CASSLMGQNYGYTF
14 TRBJ2-3 - TRBD1 TRBV20-1 TGCAGTTCTCTACCGACAGGGAGCACAGATACGCAGTATTTT CSSLPTGSTDTQYF
15 TRBJ1-6 many - TRBV3-1 TGTGCCAGCAGCCAAGTACTGGGCCCTAATTCACCCCTCCACTTT CASSQVLGPNSPLHF
15 TRBJ2-1 - - TRBV12-3/TRBV12-4 TGTGCCAGCAGTTTAACCGAGTCTTGGGGGAATGAGCAGTTCTTC CASSLTESWGNEQFF
15 TRBJ1-1 - - TRBV19 TGTGCCAGTAGAAGGATGGACGTTTTGAACACTGAAGCTTTCTTT CASRRMDVLNTEAFF
15 TRBJ1-1 many - TRBV11-2 TGTGCCAGCAGCTTAGTTGCCAGGGGGAACACTGAAGCTTTCTTT CASSLVARGNTEAFF
12 TRBJ1-2 many - TRBV29-1 TGCAGCGTTGAAGATCTACGGGCTGGCTACACCTTC CSVEDLRAGYTF
15 TRBJ2-1 - - TRBV6-2/TRBV6-3 TGTGCCAGCAAACAAGGGGCTTACTCCTACAATGAGCAGTTCTTC CASKQGAYSYNEQFF
12 TRBJ1-1 few - TRBV5-1 TGCGCCAGCAGCCCCACCTCGGCTGAAGCTTTCTTT CASSPTSAEAFF
14 TRBJ2-5 - - TRBV6-5 TGTGCCAGCAGTTACTCTTACCAACAAGAGACCCAGTACTTC CASSYSYQQETQYF
15 TRBJ1-2 - - TRBV18 TGTGCCAGCTCACCACCGCTGGGAGCTAACTATGGCTACACCTTC CASSPPLGANYGYTF
19 TRBJ2-7 - TRBD2 TRBV7-9 TGTGCCAGCAGCACGACTAGCGGGGGACCCGAGACCAAATCCTACGAGCAGTACTTC CASSTTSGGPETKSYEQYF
14 TRBJ1-5 once TRBD1 TRBV19 TGTGCCAGTAGTGTCAGGGGGCTTGAACAGCCCCAGCATTTT CASSVRGLEQPQHF
13 TRBJ1-1 - - TRBV11-2 TGTGCCAGCAGCACACACGACGGTCTGCCAACTTTCTTT CASSTHDGLPTFF
15 TRBJ2-3 - - TRBV3-1 TGTGCCAGCAGCCAAGATACGGGGAGCACAGATACGCAGTATTTT CASSQDTGSTDTQYF
17 TRBJ1-5 few TRBD1 TRBV25-1 TGTGCCAGCAGTGAATATCAGGGGGCAGGGGTCGATCAGCCCCAGCATTTT CASSEYQGAGVDQPQHF
15 TRBJ2-1 - TRBD2 TRBV4-3 TGCGCCAGCAGCCTTAGCGGGAGGGTCTACAATGAGCAGTTCTTC CASSLSGRVYNEQFF
11 TRBJ2-1 - - TRBV20-1 TGCAGTGCTAGGAACATCCATGAGCAGTTCTTC CSARNIHEQFF
15 TRBJ1-5 many - TRBV20-1 TGCAGTGCTAGAGACCCTGACAGGCCTTCCGAGCCCCAGCATTTT CSARDPDRPSEPQHF
16 TRBJ1-5 - TRBD1 TRBV5-1 TGCGCCAGCAGCCCCCACGGGGGACAGGACAATCAGCCCCAGCATTTT CASSPHGGQDNQPQHF
15 TRBJ1-4 few - TRBV27 TGTGCCAGCAGTTCCACCCCCGTCGCCGGGGTTGAACTGTTTTTT CASSSTPVAGVELFF
16 TRBJ1-5 - - TRBV19 TGTGCCAGTAGTATTAGGCGGGGGCTTTACAATCAGCCCCAGCATTTT CASSIRRGLYNQPQHF
13 TRBJ1-6 many - TRBV29-1 TGCAGCGTTGGGGTCGACAGATATTCACCCCTCCACTTT CSVGVDRYSPLHF
17 TRBJ2-1 few - TRBV7-6 TGTGCCAGCAGCTTAGCCCTCGGGCTAAGCGAGTACAATGAGCAGTTCTTC CASSLALGLSEYNEQFF
15 TRBJ1-1 - TRBD1 TRBV19 TGTGCCAGTAGTAAGACGGGACAGTCGAACACTGAAGCTTTCTTT CASSKTGQSNTEAFF
13 TRBJ2-1 - - TRBV2 TGTGCCAGCGTGACAGGAGGGGTTGGTGAGCAGTTCTTC CASVTGGVGEQFF
12 TRBJ1-1 many - TRBV11-2 TGTGCCAGCAGCCGACCCGGGACTGAAGCTTTCTTT CASSRPGTEAFF
12 TRBJ1-3 - - TRBV7-9 TGTGCCAGCAGCGCTTTCTCTGACACCATATATTTT CASSAFSDTIYF
18 TRBJ1-5 few - TRBV5-5 TGTGCCAGCAGCCAACGGGGGGCAACGAAATATAGCAATCAGCCCCAGCATTTT CASSQRGATKYSNQPQHF
14 TRBJ2-7 few TRBD2 TRBV20-1 TGCAGTGCTTCTGGACTAGCGGGAGTCTCCGAGCAGTACTTC CSASGLAGVSEQYF
17 TRBJ1-4 - - TRBV9 TGTGCCAGCAGCCCCAGACTATTCGGGGGGCTGGGTGAAAAACTGTTTTTT CASSPRLFGGLGEKLFF